This T cell receptor (beta chain) came from a study of blood T cell repertoires in COVID-19. Study-level information: Samples taken during acute and convalescent COVID-19 were collected in the United States, Italy and Spain.

Methods used by the authors: Estimated nucleated cell counts came from reference gene primer amplification. TCRdb's table, derived via immunoSEQ multiplex PCR, lists solely in-frame clones and lacks some. V, J and clone size are taken as reported in that table, and D and trimming were inferred from the DNA itself. Among around 290,000 clones, 86% were seen once, and the ten largest hold 2.6%. Recruits, aged about 18 to 95 years, lived in 24 US areas. The ends lost 5 bases at V and 2 bases at J; junction bases unmatched: 4. The CDR3 consists of 15 residues. Germline V CDR1 and CDR2: LNHDA, SQIVND (reference sequence).

The receptor was isolated from a woman aged 18-35 years who had recovered from COVID-19. The chain recombines TRBV19 with TRBJ2-1; TRBD2 matches at 9 bases. The sequenced sample consisted of PBMCs or T cells enriched from blood (not recorded which). Written as DNA, the CDR3 is TGTGCCAGTAGTTCCGCGGGGGGGCCCTACAATGAGCAGTTCTTC. This translates into CASSSAGGPYNEQFF.